Listed below are T cell receptor beta chains from one sample, sequenced in a study of T cells and Merkel cell carcinoma outcomes. Method: immunoSEQ multiplex PCR; TCRdb's copy keeps in-frame clones and lacks some. The table has thousands of clones, 92% seen once; the top ten hold more than 1.5%. The sample comprised tumor tissue from Merkel cell carcinoma. These receptors all stem from a human donor with Merkel cell carcinoma. CDR3s include the opening cysteine and the closing phenylalanine or tryptophan. Each record gives: J gene, D gene, clone size, V gene, CDR3 protein, CDR3 DNA. The D gene is left open where the match is weak. A row's size may be missing; if present it is once, few, many or a size class.

TRBJ1-2 . . TRBV2 CASRILKNYGYTF TGTGCCAGCCGTATACTTAAGAACTATGGCTACACCTTC
TRBJ2-3 . . TRBV6-5 CASSNRDRRRYF TGTGCCAGCAGTAACCGGGACCGAAGGCGGTATTTT
TRBJ2-1 TRBD2 once TRBV28 CASLGGADEQFF TGTGCCAGCCTCGGGGGGGCAGACGAGCAGTTCTTC
TRBJ2-7 TRBD2 . TRBV11-2 CASSLTGGQGEQYF TGTGCCAGCAGCCTAACGGGGGGGCAGGGCGAGCAGTACTTC
TRBJ1-5 . . TRBV27 CASSSGTSNQPQHF TGTGCCAGCAGTTCGGGGACATCCAATCAGCCCCAGCATTTT
TRBJ1-6 . once TRBV14 CASSPGGNYNSPLHF TGTGCCAGCAGCCCTGGGGGCAACTATAATTCACCCCTCCACTTT
TRBJ1-4 . . TRBV6-5 CASSNLGGTNEKLFF TGTGCCAGCAGTAACCTAGGGGGGACCAATGAAAAACTGTTTTTT
TRBJ2-3 . once TRBV4-1 CASNQVSGFGDTQYF TGCGCCAGCAACCAAGTCTCTGGGTTCGGAGATACGCAGTATTTT
TRBJ2-3 . once TRBV12-5 CASGLREDTQYF TGTGCTAGTGGTTTGAGGGAGGATACGCAGTATTTT
TRBJ1-1 . . TRBV19 CASSFQASTSNGAFF TGTGCCAGTAGTTTCCAGGCATCGACTTCCAACGGAGCTTTCTTT
TRBJ1-5 TRBD1 . TRBV27 CASSSRGTGEYQPQHF TGTGCCAGCAGTTCGCGGGGGACAGGCGAATATCAGCCCCAGCATTTT
TRBJ2-1 . once TRBV23-1 CASSQTPGAHEYYEQFF TGCGCCAGCAGTCAAACCCCCGGGGCCCATGAGTACTATGAGCAGTTCTTC
TRBJ1-2 . . TRBV4-3 CASSQLPGSNYGYTF TGCGCCAGCAGCCAATTACCAGGGAGCAACTATGGCTACACCTTC
TRBJ2-3 TRBD1 . TRBV19 CASRKQGGTDTQYF TGTGCCAGTAGGAAACAGGGGGGCACAGATACGCAGTATTTT
TRBJ1-2 . . TRBV7-2 CASSLDQGRYGYTF TGTGCCAGCAGCTTGGACCAGGGCCGATATGGCTACACCTTC
TRBJ2-2 TRBD2 . TRBV6-1 CASSESGRGTGELFF TGTGCCAGCAGTGAATCCGGGAGGGGTACCGGGGAGCTGTTTTTT
TRBJ1-1 TRBD1 . TRBV7-8 CASRHRGRDTEAFF TGTGCCAGCAGGCACAGGGGGCGGGACACTGAAGCTTTCTTT
TRBJ2-6 . . TRBV7-6 CASSLGGGGGANVLTF TGTGCCAGCAGCTTAGGGGGGGGCGGAGGGGCCAACGTCCTGACTTTC
TRBJ2-1 TRBD2 . TRBV7-7 CASSPSRGDGEQFF TGTGCTAGCAGCCCGTCACGGGGGGATGGTGAGCAGTTCTTC
TRBJ2-1 . . TRBV7-2 CASSLSWGNNEQFF TGTGCCAGCAGCTTAAGTTGGGGGAACAATGAGCAGTTCTTC
TRBJ1-2 TRBD1 . TRBV2 CASSEWTGRNYGYTF TGTGCCAGCAGCGAATGGACAGGGCGAAACTATGGCTACACCTTC
TRBJ2-1 TRBD1 . TRBV5-1 CASSYKQGHGSYNEQFF TGCGCCAGCAGCTATAAACAGGGGCATGGTTCCTACAATGAGCAGTTCTTC
TRBJ1-1 . . TRBV6-6 CASSYGTRWEEAFF TGTGCCAGCAGTTACGGGACAAGATGGGAGGAAGCTTTCTTT
TRBJ2-3 TRBD2 . TRBV29-1 CSVDATSGSWNTQYF TGCAGCGTCGATGCCACTAGCGGGAGTTGGAATACGCAGTATTTT
TRBJ1-3 . . TRBV27 CASRGGGNTIYF TGTGCCAGCAGGGGTGGTGGAAACACCATATATTTT
TRBJ2-7 TRBD2 . TRBV7-6 CASSGGLDPYEQYF TGTGCCAGCAGCGGAGGACTAGACCCCTACGAGCAGTACTTC
TRBJ2-1 . . TRBV9 CASTVSLQDPYNEQFF TGTGCCAGCACCGTCTCTCTCCAGGACCCCTACAATGAGCAGTTCTTC